Included here is one T cell receptor (beta chain) sequence, with context. Its antigen is currently unknown. Reverse transcription of all isolated RNA meant that expressed TCRB transcripts were sequenced. The protocol was immunoSEQ multiplex PCR, while the TCRdb copy is restricted to in-frame clones and leaves out a portion. This table holds fewer than 350,000 clones, approximately 16% found once. This sample stems from a study of beta chain features in type 1 diabetes. Germline V lookup: CDR1 SGHTA, CDR2 FQGNSA. V lost 6 bases, J lost 2 bases, and 29 bases lay in between. The CDR3 has 19 residues. The study, taken as a whole, reports: Over-representation of high TCR-expressing cells was a possible consequence of cDNA sequencing. There was a moderate but significant shortening of TCRB CDR3s in all four CD4+ subsets of Type 1 diabetes patients.

This clonotype was obtained from a man aged 18 to 35 with type 1 diabetes. The source material was naive CD4+ T cells from blood. This chain connects TRBV7-2 to TRBJ2-7; a possible D gene is TRBD1 (6 bases). CDR3 amino acids: CASRDWAFLGTRPTYEQYF. In nucleotides, the CDR3 is TGTGCCAGCAGGGACTGGGCCTTTCTCGGGACAAGGCCAACCTACGAGCAGTACTTC.